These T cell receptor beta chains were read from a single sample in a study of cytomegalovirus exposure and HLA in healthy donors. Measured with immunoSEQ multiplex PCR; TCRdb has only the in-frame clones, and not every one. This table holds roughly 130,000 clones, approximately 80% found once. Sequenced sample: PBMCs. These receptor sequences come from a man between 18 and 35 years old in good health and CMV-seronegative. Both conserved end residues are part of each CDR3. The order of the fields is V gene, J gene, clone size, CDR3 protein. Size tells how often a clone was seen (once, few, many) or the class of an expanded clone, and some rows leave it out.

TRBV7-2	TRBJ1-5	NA	CASSSDGVSRAQHF
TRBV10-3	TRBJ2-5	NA	CAINRHKTETQYF
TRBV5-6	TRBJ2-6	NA	CASSYPGPLRRGANVLTF
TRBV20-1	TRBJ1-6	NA	CSATLNSPLHF
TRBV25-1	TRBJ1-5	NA	CASRPSEGETQPQHF
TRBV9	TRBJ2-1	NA	CASSVAGGGPNEQFF
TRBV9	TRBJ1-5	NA	CASSATPLRQPQHF
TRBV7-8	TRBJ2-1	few	CASSLGGGETYNEQFF
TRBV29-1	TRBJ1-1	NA	CSVEGAPDKPLEAFF
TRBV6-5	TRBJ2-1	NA	CASTRPGGGGNEQFF
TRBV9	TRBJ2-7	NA	CASSVQAGTLSYEQYF
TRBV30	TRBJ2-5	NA	CAWEAGGDQETQYF
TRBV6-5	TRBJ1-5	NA	CASSSRQGANQPQHF
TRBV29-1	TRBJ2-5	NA	CSVLGSSDRGETQYF
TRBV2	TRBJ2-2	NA	CASCGPGELFF
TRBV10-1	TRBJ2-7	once	CASSEGDRVQYF
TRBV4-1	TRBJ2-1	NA	CASSQEEEFAQFF
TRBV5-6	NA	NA	CASSGRHLSYEQYF
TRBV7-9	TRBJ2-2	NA	CASSDGTATGELFF
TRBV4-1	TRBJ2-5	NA	CASSPGTRSTETQYF
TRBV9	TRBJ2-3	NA	CASSVSGSTDTQYF
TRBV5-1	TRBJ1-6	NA	CASSLERTELNSPLHF
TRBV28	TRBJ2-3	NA	CASRYFVLKRGSTDTQYF
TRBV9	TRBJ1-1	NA	CASSVGGHPNTEAFF
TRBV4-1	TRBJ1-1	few	CASRRGMSTEAFF
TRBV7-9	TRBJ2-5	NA	CASSASGGAQETQYF
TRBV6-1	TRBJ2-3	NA	CASSEMAGGLQDTQYF
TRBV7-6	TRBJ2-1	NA	CASSPRLAGYNEQFF
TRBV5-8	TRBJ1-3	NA	CASSFRTGRYSGNTIYF
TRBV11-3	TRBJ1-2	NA	CASSFGQNYGYTF